The rows below give T cell receptor beta chains drawn from one sample of a study of CD8 T cells in ankylosing spondylitis. TCRdb reanalysed the 5' RACE reads using MiXCR and keeps one entry per CDR3 protein. The sample records fewer than 750,000 distinct CDR3 sequences, around a fifth being singletons. Sample: blood, either unsorted or a sorted T cell fraction (not recorded which). These receptors originate from a male donor with ankylosing spondylitis. Both conserved end residues are part of each CDR3. A D gene is named only where the DNA matches it firmly. Size is stated for part of the rows, as once, few or many counts, or as a class when the clone is expanded.

>NA|TRBJ2-7|NA|TRBV7-8
TGTGCCAGCAGCTTAGCCTGGGACACCTCCTCCTACGAGCAGTACTTC
CASSLAWDTSSYEQYF
>NA|TRBJ2-1|NA|TRBV20-1
TGCAGTGCTAGAGAATGGGGGACAAGTGTTGGGGAACGTCAGTTCTTC
CSAREWGTSVGERQFF
>few|TRBJ1-2|NA|TRBV20-1
TGCAGTGCTAGAGTACGCCTTACGGGGCGAGATTTGTTAGGTGGCTACACCTTC
CSARVRLTGRDLLGGYTF
>NA|TRBJ2-3|TRBD1|TRBV5-6
TGTGCCAGCAGCCCCGGACAGGGAGTCGTCAGCCCAGATACGCAGTATTTT
CASSPGQGVVSPDTQYF
>few|TRBJ2-7|NA|TRBV25-1
TGTGCCAGCGGCCAGGGGGGTGCCTACGAGCAGTACTTC
CASGQGGAYEQYF
>NA|TRBJ2-1|NA|TRBV7-3
TGTGCCAGCAGCTTACTGGGAGGGGGAAGCTCCTACAATGAGCAGTTCTTC
CASSLLGGGSSYNEQFF
>NA|TRBJ1-1|NA|TRBV29-1
TGCAGCGTTGAGAATCTGAACACTGAAGCTTTCTTT
CSVENLNTEAFF
>NA|TRBJ1-6|NA|TRBV27
TGTGCCAGCAGTTTGGGGGGGAAATATAATTCACCCCTCCACTTT
CASSLGGKYNSPLHF
>NA|TRBJ1-1|TRBD1|TRBV5-1
TGCGCCAGCAGCCCGAATACAGGGGAGACTGAAGCTTTCTTT
CASSPNTGETEAFF
>few|TRBJ2-1|TRBD2|TRBV6-1
TGTGCCAGCAGTAAAACTAGCGATCCGCTGGGTGAGCAGTTCTTC
CASSKTSDPLGEQFF
>few|TRBJ2-7|TRBD2|TRBV13
TGTGCCAGCAGCTTTGAGGGCCTAGCGGGCGAGCAGTACTTC
CASSFEGLAGEQYF
>few|TRBJ2-6|NA|TRBV12-3/TRBV12-4
TGTGCCAGCAGTCCTGACCCAACTGGGGCCAACGTCCTGACTTTC
CASSPDPTGANVLTF
>NA|TRBJ1-1|TRBD1|TRBV5-1
TGCGCCAGCAGCTTGGCCGTGCGGGGACAGCGCACTGAAGCTTTCTTT
CASSLAVRGQRTEAFF
>many|TRBJ2-2|NA|TRBV29-1
TGCAGCGTTGAATCCGGGTCAGCCGGGGAGCTGTTTTTT
CSVESGSAGELFF
>NA|TRBJ2-7|TRBD2|TRBV20-1
TGCAGTGCTAGAGATCTGGGGGGGGGTGCCTACGAGCAGTACTTC
CSARDLGGGAYEQYF
>few|TRBJ1-1|NA|TRBV28
TGTGTACTTCGGTCAGGCATGAACACTGAAGCTTTCTTT
CVLRSGMNTEAFF
>few|TRBJ2-4|NA|TRBV6-6
TGTGCCAGCAGTTACCCCCAAGAAACCAAAAACATTCAGTACTTC
CASSYPQETKNIQYF
>NA|TRBJ2-3|NA|TRBV7-6
TGTGCCAGCAGCTGGGAAAAAGGGACACCGAATCCCACAGATACGCAGTATTTT
CASSWEKGTPNPTDTQYF
>NA|TRBJ1-5|NA|TRBV7-2
TGTGCCAGCAGCTTGGGGTCAGTCAATCAGCCCCAGCATTTT
CASSLGSVNQPQHF
>NA|TRBJ1-4|NA|TRBV12-3/TRBV12-4
TGTGCCAGCCGGAGAGGGCGGACGAATGAAAAACTGTTTTTT
CASRRGRTNEKLFF
>NA|TRBJ2-1|TRBD2|TRBV19
TGTGCCAGTAGTGAACTAGCGGGAGCATATGAGCAGTTCTTC
CASSELAGAYEQFF
>NA|TRBJ2-7|TRBD1|TRBV12-3/TRBV12-4
TGTGCCAGCAGTTCAACTCCGGGACAGGACTCCTACGAGCAGTACTTC
CASSSTPGQDSYEQYF
>NA|TRBJ2-7|TRBD2|TRBV7-2
TGTGCCAGCAGCTTAAAGGGGAGCGGGAGTTCCAATTACGAGCAGTACTTC
CASSLKGSGSSNYEQYF
>few|TRBJ2-1|TRBD2|TRBV19
TGTGCCAGTAGTATGGCTCGGGAAGGGAGGGCCGGGAATGAGCAGTTCTTC
CASSMAREGRAGNEQFF
>few|TRBJ1-4|NA|TRBV29-1
TGCAGCGTTGGGGGCCGTGGGGAGGAAAAACTGTTTTTT
CSVGGRGEEKLFF
>NA|TRBJ2-3|NA|TRBV7-3
TGTGCCAGCAGCTTAGGGCCGGCGGCGCCCACAGATACGCAGTATTTT
CASSLGPAAPTDTQYF
>NA|TRBJ1-2|TRBD1|TRBV12-3/TRBV12-4
TGTGCCAGCAGCCAGCACGAGGGGACAGGGGCGAGTCCCACCTTC
CASSQHEGTGASPTF
>NA|TRBJ1-1|NA|TRBV13
TGTGCCAGCAGCTTAGAGTTGGGGAGCTTGAACACTGAAGCTTTCTTT
CASSLELGSLNTEAFF
>few|TRBJ2-2|NA|TRBV6-2/TRBV6-3
TGTGCCAGCAGCAATCTCACCGGGGAGCTGTTTTTT
CASSNLTGELFF
>NA|TRBJ2-7|NA|TRBV7-2
TGTGCCAGCAGCCCCGTTCCCGGAGACTACGAGCAGTACTTC
CASSPVPGDYEQYF
>few|TRBJ2-7|NA|TRBV7-9
TGTGCCAGCAGCGGAAACAGCTACGAGCAGTACTTC
CASSGNSYEQYF
>NA|TRBJ2-3|NA|TRBV19
TGTGCCAGTAGTATAGATTCGGAGGATACGCAGTATTTT
CASSIDSEDTQYF
>few|TRBJ2-3|NA|TRBV20-1
TGCAGTCCGCCGGCCCGGACGGGCGGGGGCTTTGGTACGCAGTATTTT
CSPPARTGGGFGTQYF
>few|TRBJ2-7|TRBD2|TRBV4-3
TGCGCCAGCAGCCAAGATTCGACTAGCGGGAGGGCCGGCGAGCAGTACTTC
CASSQDSTSGRAGEQYF
>many|TRBJ1-2|NA|TRBV29-1
TGCAGCGCCGCACTCTACGAGTGGGGGGGCTATGGCTACACCTTC
CSAALYEWGGYGYTF
>NA|TRBJ2-7|NA|TRBV27
TGTGCCAGCAGTTCTCTCGCCCCGAGCTACGAGCAGTACTTC
CASSSLAPSYEQYF
>NA|TRBJ2-3|NA|TRBV12-3/TRBV12-4
TGTGCCAGCAGTTCCGGACCCGACGCAGATACGCAGTATTTT
CASSSGPDADTQYF
>few|TRBJ2-1|TRBD1|TRBV20-1
TGCAGTGCTAGAGATCGTAGGACAGGGTTTAACAATGAGCAGTTCTTC
CSARDRRTGFNNEQFF
>NA|TRBJ2-6|NA|TRBV2
TGTGCCAGCACCCCGCCCGGGGCCAACGTCCTGACTTTC
CASTPPGANVLTF
>NA|TRBJ2-7|NA|TRBV12-3/TRBV12-4
TGTGCCAGCACCAGACACCTGGAGGGCTACGAGCAGTACTTC
CASTRHLEGYEQYF
>few|TRBJ2-7|NA|TRBV9
TGTGCCAGCAGCGCCGACGGGGACTACGAGCAGTACTTC
CASSADGDYEQYF
>few|TRBJ2-1|TRBD1|TRBV3-1
TGTGCCAGCAGTCCGAGACAGGGGCAGTACAATGAGCAGTTCTTC
CASSPRQGQYNEQFF
>few|TRBJ1-1|NA|TRBV5-1
TGCGCCAGCAGCGGCGAACAGGGTGGGGCCACTGAAGCTTTCTTT
CASSGEQGGATEAFF
>few|TRBJ2-3|TRBD1|TRBV6-1
TGTGCCAGTCAACAGGGGATCAGCACAGATACGCAGTATTTT
CASQQGISTDTQYF
>NA|TRBJ2-2|TRBD2|TRBV4-2
TGTGCCAGCAGCCACGGACTAGCGGCCACCGGGGAGCTGTTTTTT
CASSHGLAATGELFF
>NA|TRBJ2-6|TRBD2|TRBV25-1
TGTGCCAGCAGTGAACGGGGGGTGTATGGGGCCAACGTCCTGACTTTC
CASSERGVYGANVLTF
>NA|TRBJ1-5|TRBD1|TRBV20-1
TGCAGTGTCATGACAGGGGGCGGCAATCAGCCCCAGCATTTT
CSVMTGGGNQPQHF
>few|TRBJ1-2|NA|TRBV12-3/TRBV12-4
TGTGCCAGCAGTCTAACGGGGTCTAGGGGCTACACCTTC
CASSLTGSRGYTF
>NA|TRBJ2-5|TRBD2|TRBV7-6
TGTGCCAGCAGCTTATGGGATAGCGGGGTGGAGACCCAGTACTTC
CASSLWDSGVETQYF
>few|TRBJ1-1|TRBD1|TRBV5-1
TGCGCCAGCCGGGAGGGGGCTATGAACACTGAAGCTTTCTTT
CASREGAMNTEAFF
>NA|TRBJ1-1|TRBD1|TRBV4-1
TGCGCCAGCAGCCAAGAGAGGGGGCTGGGGACTGAAGCTTTCTTT
CASSQERGLGTEAFF
>few|TRBJ2-1|NA|TRBV20-1
TGCAGTGCTAGAGATCTCAGGGTCTACAATGAGCAGTTCTTC
CSARDLRVYNEQFF
>NA|TRBJ2-1|NA|TRBV5-1
TGCGCCAGCAGCTTGAGGACAGAGAAGAATGAGCAGTTCTTC
CASSLRTEKNEQFF
>few|TRBJ2-5|TRBD1|TRBV5-1
TGCGCCAGCAGTTTGGGACAGGGAGGGCGAGAGACCCAGTACTTC
CASSLGQGGRETQYF
>few|TRBJ2-2|NA|TRBV29-1
TGCAGCGTTGAGGCACCTTACACCGGGGAGCTGTTTTTT
CSVEAPYTGELFF